What follows is one TCR beta chain and its context. A few counts support this clonotype. The antigen it recognizes is unknown. Base qualities are not provided; no much larger clone lies one nucleotide away. Ficoll-Paque density gradient centrifugation was used to isolate PBMCs. The sample originates from a study of T-cell memory formation after mild COVID-19 (dated by TCRdb to the early 2020s). Some background on the complete study: TCR sequence clusters from the two donors were found to be largely donor specific. In two donors, T-cell clones that expanded and contracted after mild COVID-19 were followed by sequencing TCRalpha and TCRbeta repertoires longitudinally. The cohort comprised two young, previously healthy adult volunteers, one female and one male. Summary of the overall study and its limitations: Clones that contracted from day 15 to 85 showed balanced CD4/CD8 phenotypes, whereas a second wave of clones that expanded from day 15 to 37 leaned towards CD4+. Some responding clones were found in pre-infection memory, which suggests that pre-existing cross-reactive memory T cells took part in the SARS-CoV-2 response. Contracting CD4+ clones appeared mostly in the CM and EM memory subsets, whereas CD8+ clones were enriched in EMRA. Only two mild cases were covered in the study, and larger cohorts including severe cases with pre-infection samples were considered necessary. SARS-CoV-2 specificity was not confirmed for the second-wave clones peaking on day 37.

For sequencing, an Illumina NovaSeq 6000 was employed. TCRalpha and TCRbeta cDNA libraries were constructed by 5'RACE with constant-segment primers, with sample barcodes and unique molecular identifiers being introduced. Trizol reagent was used to extract RNA from every sample. Amplification of the libraries took two PCR steps, and the second step added a second sample barcode plus Illumina TruSeq adapters. Sequencing of the libraries was done on an Illumina NovaSeq, producing 2 x 150 bp paired-end reads. Regarding the original processing steps: Demultiplexing of reads and collapsing into UMI-guided consensus sequences were performed with migec v1.2.7. Using mixcr v2.1.11, the UMI consensuses were aligned to TRA and TRB V and J templates and assembled into clonotypes. Clonotypes were classified as expanded or contracted when called significant by both edgeR and NoisET, with noise models trained on biological replicates. edgeR calls used a false discovery rate-adjusted p below 0.01 and a log2 fold-change threshold of 1. PCA with hierarchical clustering of max-normalized trajectories of the 1000 most abundant clonotypes was used as exploratory dynamics analysis. The CD4 or CD8 phenotype of responding clones was assigned using the separately sequenced CD4+ and CD8+ repertoires. TCRdb trimmed the raw reads at Q25, called clones with MiXCR and kept productive beta chains. One record per CDR3 amino acid sequence lists the most common genes and DNA. TCRdb's processing, not the study's, gives the V and J calls here. Here the sample has 280,000 or so distinct CDR3 sequences; roughly 17% occur a single time. Roughly 23% of the sample lies in the top ten.

V is cut back by 5 bases and J by 4 bases, with 10 bases in the junction unmatched. The germline V gene supplies CDR1 SGHAT and CDR2 FQNNGV. CDR3 length: 16 amino acids, cysteine to phenylalanine. Only the CDR3 DNA stays, 48 bases, in frame from base 1. The source material was PBMCs or a T cell subset sorted from them (not recorded which). Recombination joined TRBV11-2 with TRBJ2-2, with 7 junctional bases fitting TRBD2. This receptor was taken from a man aged 18 to 29 who had mild COVID-19 (a few samples of this study predate the infection). The sample titles of this study are shuffled in the database, so cell type and time point are left out; the donor was told from shared clones. DNA sequence: TGTGCCAGCAGCCCCGTGGGGGGAGGGATCACCGGGGAGCTGTTTTTT. Its coded protein is CASSPVGGGITGELFF.